What follows are 20 T cell receptor beta chains derived from one specimen sequenced in a study of T-cell reconstitution after alpha-beta-depleted transplantation in children. Preparation of the TCRbeta library involved a method that used unique molecular identifiers. TCRdb analysed the PCR reads with MiXCR anew, one entry per CDR3 protein. This sample has about 300,000 distinct CDR3 sequences, with 10% found just once. The sequenced sample was PBMCs, obtained before TCRalphabeta/CD19-depleted stem cell transplant. All receptors derive from a boy in the first two years of life with acute myeloid leukemia, due to receive a stem cell transplant.

This clonotype was counted ten times or more. This sequence joins TRBV12-3 or TRBV12-4 and TRBJ1-1; D perhaps matches TRBD1 (5 bases). The V and J ends lost 7 bases and 6 bases respectively, with 15 bases between them. This CDR3 is 13 amino acids long. In DNA, the CDR3 is TGTGCCAGCATGTATGGGGGTAGGCCTGAAGCTTTCTTT. This codes for CASMYGGRPEAFF.

V usage is TRBV5-1 and J usage is TRBJ2-5, with 14 bases fitting TRBD2. In germline, CDR1 is SGHRS, CDR2 YFSETQ. The CDR3 consists of 19 residues. Trimming took 1 base from V and 3 from J; bases not matched to a gene: 11. CDR3 residues: CASSLTGLAGAAGEETQYF. The CDR3 DNA follows: TGCGCCAGCAGCTTGACGGGACTAGCGGGGGCTGCGGGGGAAGAGACCCAGTACTTC.

This clonotype has ten or more counts. The CDR3 DNA follows: TGTGCCAGCAGTTTCATACAGGGCACAGATACGCAGTATTTT. Translation gives CASSFIQGTDTQYF. This chain joins TRBV12-3 or TRBV12-4 and TRBJ2-3; D may be TRBD1 (5 bases). The CDR3 covers 14 residues. V was clipped by 3 bases and J by 1 base, with 8 bases between them.

This clonotype was recorded at least ten times. The gene calls are TRBV6-5 and TRBJ2-5, with 9 bases lining up with TRBD1. The V gene end was trimmed by 4 bases and the J gene end by 2 bases; junction bases not matched to a gene: 8. The CDR3 runs to 16 residues. Per germline, CDR1 MNHEY and CDR2 SVGAGI. CDR3 protein: CASSFNSGTGQETQYF. CDR3 coding DNA: TGTGCCAGCAGTTTCAACTCCGGGACAGGGCAAGAGACCCAGTACTTC.

This clonotype was picked up many times. The chain carries TRBV7-2 and TRBJ2-7; perhaps TRBD2 as D (6 bases). Trimming removed 4 bases from V and 5 bases from J, with 15 bases in between. The CDR3 totals 14 residues. Germline V gene data show CDR1 as SGHTA and CDR2 as FQGNSA. The CDR3 sequence: CASSSSLARNEQYF. CDR3 bases: TGTGCCAGCAGCTCGAGCCTAGCGAGGAACGAGCAGTACTTC.

This clonotype was seen at least ten times. The J gene is TRBJ2-3, the V gene TRBV29-1; the match to TRBD1 covers 8 bases. V lost 7 bases and J lost 4; bases outside the gene matches: 7. Germline V CDR1 and CDR2: SQVTM, ANQGSEA. CDR3 length: 13 amino acids. The CDR3 spells CSAPGQAADTQYF. As DNA, the CDR3 is TGCAGCGCCCCGGGACAGGCGGCAGATACGCAGTATTTT.

This clonotype appeared many times. V is TRBV5-1 and J is TRBJ2-1; 11 nucleotides agree with TRBD2. This CDR3 is built from 14 residues. Per the germline V gene, CDR1 is SGHRS and CDR2 is YFSETQ. V lost 4 bases to trimming and J lost 9 bases; unmatched junction nucleotides: 6. The CDR3 bases are TGCGCCAGCAGCCCTTTGACTAGCGGGACTGAGCAGTTCTTC. Protein sequence: CASSPLTSGTEQFF.

The chain links TRBV11-1 to TRBJ2-2; TRBD2 aligns across 8 bases. Germline V lookup: CDR1 SGHAT, CDR2 FQDESV (reference sequence). The CDR3 spans 14 residues. With V trimmed by 5 bases and J by 6 bases, 5 bases remained unmatched. The CDR3: CASSPGLGPGELFF. The CDR3 region has the DNA TGTGCCAGCAGCCCGGGACTAGGTCCCGGGGAGCTGTTTTTT.

This clonotype was counted at least ten times. The chain is built from TRBV12-3 or TRBV12-4 and TRBJ2-7, with D perhaps matching TRBD1 or TRBD2 (6 bases each). Trimming took off 2 bases at V and 2 bases at J, with 10 bases between the two ends. This CDR3 region has 14 residues. DNA for the CDR3: TGTGCCAGCAGTTTATTCGGGGGCCCCTACGAGCAGTACTTC. Protein product: CASSLFGGPYEQYF.

This clonotype was observed a few times. The genes are TRBV6-1 and TRBJ2-6; 10 positions agree with TRBD2. This CDR3 region has 15 residues. The V and J ends lost 8 bases and 2 bases, in that order; junction bases with no gene match: 3. Per the germline V gene, CDR1 is MNHNS and CDR2 is SASEGT. In DNA, the CDR3 is TGTGCCAGCCTAGCGGGAGCAACTGGGGCCAACGTCCTGACTTTC. This sequence encodes CASLAGATGANVLTF.

This clonotype has a count of ten or more. This chain links TRBV4-2 with TRBJ1-6; D is uncertain. This CDR3 region has 16 residues. Germline CDR1 is LGHNA and CDR2 is YNFKEQ. Trimming took off 0 bases at V and 7 bases at J, with 13 bases between the two ends. The CDR3 spells CASSQDPAGPNSPLHF. DNA for the CDR3: TGTGCCAGCAGCCAAGATCCCGCAGGTCCAAATTCACCCCTCCACTTT.

This clonotype turned up a few times. The gene calls are TRBV19 and TRBJ1-5, with D tentatively TRBD1 (5 bases). Germline CDR1 reads LNHDA; CDR2 reads SQIVND (reference sequence). The ends were cut back, 5 bases at V and 3 bases at J, with 20 bases in the middle. The CDR3 consists of 17 residues. CDR3 bases: TGTGCCAGTAGTCGTGGGGGGACCCCGGGCACCAATCAGCCCCAGCATTTT. It codes for CASSRGGTPGTNQPQHF.

The gene calls are TRBV5-5 and TRBJ1-1, with D possibly being TRBD1 (6 bases). The CDR3 is made up of 13 amino acids. Trimming took off 4 bases at V and 7 bases at J, with 14 bases between the two ends. Germline CDR1 and CDR2: SGHKS and YYEKEE (reference sequence). CDR3 sequence: CASSGQRTGEAFF. The CDR3 bases are TGTGCCAGCAGCGGACAGCGGACTGGTGAAGCTTTCTTT. Filled out from reference TRBV5-5 and TRBJ1-1, the complete variable domain reads DAGVTQSPTHLIKTRGQQVTLRCSPISGHKSVSWYQQVLGQGPQFIFQYYEKEERGRGNFPDRFSARQFPNYSSELNVNALLLGDSALYLCASSGQRTGEAFFGQGTRLTVV.

This clonotype has only a few counts. This chain joins TRBV4-3 and TRBJ2-7, with D perhaps matching TRBD1 (5 bases). Trimming removed 0 bases from V and 4 bases from J, with 13 bases in between. This CDR3 has 15 residues. CDR1 LGHNA and CDR2 YSLEER come from the germline V gene. CDR3 sequence (DNA): TGCGCCAGCAGCCAAGATCAGAAGGGGATGTACGAGCAGTACTTC. Its protein is CASSQDQKGMYEQYF.

This clonotype was observed many times. This chain connects TRBV20-1 to TRBJ2-1; possible D gene TRBD1, 6 bases. CDR1 is DFQATT, CDR2 SNEGSKA, per germline (reference sequence). V lost 5 bases and J lost 7, with 15 bases in between. This CDR3 region has 13 residues. The CDR3 DNA sequence: TGCAGTGCTTCCGGGACAACAACAAATGAGCAGTTCTTC. Translated, it gives CSASGTTTNEQFF.

This clonotype was recorded many times. J is TRBJ2-5 and V is TRBV29-1; 9 bases are shared with TRBD1. Trimming at V came to 4 bases and at J to 2 bases, leaving 2 bases not matched to a gene. Per the germline V gene, CDR1 is SQVTM and CDR2 is ANQGSEA. The CDR3 extends over 13 amino acids. The CDR3 DNA reads as TGCAGCGTTGGGGGACAGGGACAAGAGACCCAGTACTTC. The encoded protein is CSVGGQGQETQYF.

There are many counts of this clonotype. The chain uses TRBV29-1 and TRBJ2-7; D ambiguous. Germline V CDR1 and CDR2: SQVTM, ANQGSEA. The germline V and J ends were trimmed by 4 bases and 4 bases, with 14 bases remaining between them. The length of the CDR3 is 13 residues. The CDR3 reads CSVAGLLGYEQYF. In DNA, the CDR3 is TGCAGCGTTGCTGGTCTCCTAGGGTACGAGCAGTACTTC.

This clonotype occurred many times. For the CDR3, the DNA is TGTGCCAGCAAAATAGCACCGACCGACACCGGGGAGCTGTTTTTT. Amino acid sequence: CASKIAPTDTGELFF. V and J are TRBV5-5 and TRBJ2-2, with D hard to call. The ends were cut back, 6 bases at V and 3 bases at J, with 15 bases in the middle. From germline, CDR1 is SGHKS and CDR2 YYEKEE (reference sequence). This CDR3 spans 15 amino acids.

The chain employs TRBV12-3 or TRBV12-4 and TRBJ2-3; D gene unclear. The length of the CDR3 is 16 residues. V shed 3 bases and J shed 1 base, with 14 bases lying between them. The CDR3 region is CASSFGPQPRTDTQYF. CDR3 DNA: TGTGCCAGCAGTTTTGGACCCCAGCCCCGCACAGATACGCAGTATTTT.

This clonotype was counted at least ten times. The rearrangement links TRBV5-1 to TRBJ2-7; D is undetermined. Trimming stripped 0 bases from V and 5 bases from J, with 15 bases between. This CDR3 comprises 15 residues. CDR1 and CDR2 from the germline V gene are SGHRS and YFSETQ. The CDR3 DNA reads TGCGCCAGCAGCTTGGATCATGTTAGGAAAGACGAGCAGTACTTC. This sequence encodes CASSLDHVRKDEQYF. Variable domain in full (rest from reference TRBV5-1 and TRBJ2-7): KAGVTQTPRYLIKTRGQQVTLSCSPISGHRSVSWYQQTPGQGLQFLFEYFSETQRNKGNFPGRFSGRQFSNSRSEMNVSTLELGDSALYLCASSLDHVRKDEQYFGPGTRLTVT.